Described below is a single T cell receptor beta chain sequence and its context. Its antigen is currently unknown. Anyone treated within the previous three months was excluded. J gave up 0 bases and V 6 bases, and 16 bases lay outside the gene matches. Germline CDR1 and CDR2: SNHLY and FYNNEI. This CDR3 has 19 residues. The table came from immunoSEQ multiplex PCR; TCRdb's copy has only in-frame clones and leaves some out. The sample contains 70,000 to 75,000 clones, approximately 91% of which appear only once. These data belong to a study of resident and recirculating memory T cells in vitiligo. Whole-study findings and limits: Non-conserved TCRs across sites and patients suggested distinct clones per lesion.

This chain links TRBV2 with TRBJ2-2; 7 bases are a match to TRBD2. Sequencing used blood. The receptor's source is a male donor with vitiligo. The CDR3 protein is CASSAGPGGRPTNTGELFF. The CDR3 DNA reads TGTGCCAGCAGCGCGGGTCCGGGGGGACGCCCCACGAACACCGGGGAGCTGTTTTTT.